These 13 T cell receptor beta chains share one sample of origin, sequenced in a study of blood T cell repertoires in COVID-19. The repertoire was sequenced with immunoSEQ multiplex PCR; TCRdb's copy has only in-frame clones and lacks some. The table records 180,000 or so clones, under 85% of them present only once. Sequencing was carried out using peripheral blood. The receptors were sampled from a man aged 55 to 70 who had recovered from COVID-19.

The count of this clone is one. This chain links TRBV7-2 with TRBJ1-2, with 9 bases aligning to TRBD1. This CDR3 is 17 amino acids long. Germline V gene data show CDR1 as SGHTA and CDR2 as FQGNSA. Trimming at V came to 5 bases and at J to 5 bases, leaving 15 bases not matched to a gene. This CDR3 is CASSQSWGQGVWYGYTF. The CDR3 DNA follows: TGTGCCAGCAGCCAATCCTGGGGACAGGGTGTTTGGTATGGCTACACCTTC.

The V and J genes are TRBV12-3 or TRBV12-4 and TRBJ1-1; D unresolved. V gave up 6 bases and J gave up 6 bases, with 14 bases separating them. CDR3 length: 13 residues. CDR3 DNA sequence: TGTGCCAGCAGCTTAAATAGGGAGGCTGAAGCTTTCTTT. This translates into CASSLNREAEAFF.

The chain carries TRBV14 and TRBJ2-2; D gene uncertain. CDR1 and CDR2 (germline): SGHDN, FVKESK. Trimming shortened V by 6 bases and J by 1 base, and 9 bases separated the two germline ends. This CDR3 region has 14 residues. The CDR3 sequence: CASRSRRNTGELFF. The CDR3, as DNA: TGTGCCAGCAGGTCCCGCAGGAACACCGGGGAGCTGTTTTTT. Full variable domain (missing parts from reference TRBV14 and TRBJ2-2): EAGVTQFPSHSVIEKGQTVTLRCDPISGHDNLYWYRRVMGKEIKFLLHFVKESKQDESGMPNNRFLAERTGGTYSTLKVQPAELEDSGVYFCASRSRRNTGELFFGEGSRLTVL.

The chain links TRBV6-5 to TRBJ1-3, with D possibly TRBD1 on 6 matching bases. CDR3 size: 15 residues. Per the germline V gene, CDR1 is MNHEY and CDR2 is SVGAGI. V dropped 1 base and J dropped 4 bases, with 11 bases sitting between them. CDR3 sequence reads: CASSYLAGVGNTIYF. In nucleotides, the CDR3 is TGTGCCAGCAGTTACTTGGCAGGGGTCGGAAACACCATATATTTT.

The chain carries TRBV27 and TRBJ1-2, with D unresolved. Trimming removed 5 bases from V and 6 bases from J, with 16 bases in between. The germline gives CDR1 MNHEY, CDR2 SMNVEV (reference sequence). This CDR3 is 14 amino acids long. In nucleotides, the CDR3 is TGTGCCAGCAGTAAGACATTCCCTCCGAATGGCTACACCTTC. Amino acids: CASSKTFPPNGYTF.

CDR3 amino acids: CASSQAGDVDTEAFF. The CDR3, as DNA: TGTGCCAGCAGCCAAGCAGGGGATGTCGACACTGAAGCTTTCTTT. This chain uses TRBV6-5 with TRBJ1-1; possible D gene TRBD1, 6 bases. V was trimmed by 6 bases and J by 3 bases, leaving 17 bases between them. The length of the CDR3 is 15 residues. From germline, CDR1 is MNHEY and CDR2 SVGAGI.

CDR3 sequence: CAAGLAARELFF. The CDR3 nucleotides read TGTGCAGCCGGACTAGCCGCAAGGGAGCTGTTTTTT. J is TRBJ2-2 and V is TRBV7-2; 8 nucleotides align to TRBD2. The CDR3 spans 12 residues. Germline V gene lookup returns CDR1 SGHTA and CDR2 FQGNSA. The full variable domain, completed using reference TRBV7-2 and TRBJ2-2, is GAGVSQSPSNKVTEKGKDVELRCDPISGHTALYWYRQSLGQGLEFLIYFQGNSAPDKSGLPSDRFSAERTGGSVSTLTIQRTQQEDSAVYLCAAGLAARELFFGEGSRLTVL.

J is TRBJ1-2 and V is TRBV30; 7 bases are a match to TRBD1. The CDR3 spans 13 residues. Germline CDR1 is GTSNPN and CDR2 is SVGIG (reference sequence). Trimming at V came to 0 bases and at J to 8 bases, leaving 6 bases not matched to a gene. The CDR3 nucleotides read TGTGCCTGGAGTGTTTCCCAGGGGGGCGGCTACACCTTC. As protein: CAWSVSQGGGYTF.

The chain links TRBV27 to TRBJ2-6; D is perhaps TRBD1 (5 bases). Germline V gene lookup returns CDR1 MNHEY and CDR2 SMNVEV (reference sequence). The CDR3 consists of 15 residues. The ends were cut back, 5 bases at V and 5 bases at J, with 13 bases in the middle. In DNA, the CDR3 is TGTGCCAGCAGTACCCAGGGAACACGGGCCAACGTCCTGACTTTC. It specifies CASSTQGTRANVLTF.

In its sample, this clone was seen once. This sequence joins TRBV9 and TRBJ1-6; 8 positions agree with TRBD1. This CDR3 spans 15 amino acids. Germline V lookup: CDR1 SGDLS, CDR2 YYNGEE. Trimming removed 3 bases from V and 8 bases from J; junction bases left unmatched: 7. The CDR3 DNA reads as TGTGCCAGCAGCGCAGGACAGGGCTTAGATTCACCCCTCCACTTT. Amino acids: CASSAGQGLDSPLHF.

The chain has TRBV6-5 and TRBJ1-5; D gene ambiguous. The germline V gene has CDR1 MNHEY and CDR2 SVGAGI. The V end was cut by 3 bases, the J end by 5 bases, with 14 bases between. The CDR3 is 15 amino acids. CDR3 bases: TGTGCCAGCAGTTATCAGCCGGGGAACGATCAGCCCCAGCATTTT. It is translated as CASSYQPGNDQPQHF.

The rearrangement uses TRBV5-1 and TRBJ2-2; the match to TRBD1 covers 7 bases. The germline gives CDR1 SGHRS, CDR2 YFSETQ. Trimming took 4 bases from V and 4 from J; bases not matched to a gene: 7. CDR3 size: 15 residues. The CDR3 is CASSGATGSTGELFF. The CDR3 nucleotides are TGCGCCAGCAGCGGGGCGACAGGGAGCACCGGGGAGCTGTTTTTT.

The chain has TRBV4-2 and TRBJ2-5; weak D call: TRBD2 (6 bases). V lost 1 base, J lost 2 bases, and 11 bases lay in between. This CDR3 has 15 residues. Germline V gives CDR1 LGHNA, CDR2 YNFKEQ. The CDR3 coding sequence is TGTGCCAGCAGCCAAGGGGACTCGCGGCAAGAGACCCAGTACTTC. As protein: CASSQGDSRQETQYF.